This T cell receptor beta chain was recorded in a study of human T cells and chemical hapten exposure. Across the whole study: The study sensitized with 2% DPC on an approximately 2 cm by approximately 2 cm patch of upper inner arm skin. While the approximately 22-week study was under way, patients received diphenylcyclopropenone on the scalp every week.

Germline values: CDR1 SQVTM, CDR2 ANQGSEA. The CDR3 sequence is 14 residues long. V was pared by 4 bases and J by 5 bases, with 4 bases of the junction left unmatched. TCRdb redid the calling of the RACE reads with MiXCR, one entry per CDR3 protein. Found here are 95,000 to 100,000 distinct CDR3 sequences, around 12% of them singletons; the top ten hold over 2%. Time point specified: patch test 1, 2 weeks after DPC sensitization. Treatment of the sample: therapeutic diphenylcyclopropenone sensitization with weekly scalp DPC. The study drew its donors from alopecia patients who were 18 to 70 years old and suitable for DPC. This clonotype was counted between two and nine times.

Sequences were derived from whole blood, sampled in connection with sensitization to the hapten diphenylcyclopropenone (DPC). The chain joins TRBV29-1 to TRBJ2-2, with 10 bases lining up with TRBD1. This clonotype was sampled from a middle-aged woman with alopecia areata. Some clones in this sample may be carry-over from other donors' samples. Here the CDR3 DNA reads TGCAGCGTTGGACCGGGACAGGGGACCGGGGAGCTGTTTTTT. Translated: CSVGPGQGTGELFF.